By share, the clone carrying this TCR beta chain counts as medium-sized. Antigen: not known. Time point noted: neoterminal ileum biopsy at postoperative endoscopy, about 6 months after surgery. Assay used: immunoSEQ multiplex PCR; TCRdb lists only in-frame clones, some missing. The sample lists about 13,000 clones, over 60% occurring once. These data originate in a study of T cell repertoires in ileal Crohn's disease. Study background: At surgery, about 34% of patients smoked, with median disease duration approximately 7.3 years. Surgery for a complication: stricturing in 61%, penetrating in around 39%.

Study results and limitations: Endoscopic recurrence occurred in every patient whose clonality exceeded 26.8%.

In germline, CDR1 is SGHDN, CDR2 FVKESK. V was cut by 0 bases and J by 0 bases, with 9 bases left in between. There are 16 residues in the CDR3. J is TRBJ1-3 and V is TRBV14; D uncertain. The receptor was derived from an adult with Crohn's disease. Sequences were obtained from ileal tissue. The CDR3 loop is CASSQDLRISGNTIYF. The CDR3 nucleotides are TGTGCCAGCAGCCAAGATCTCAGGATCTCTGGAAACACCATATATTTT. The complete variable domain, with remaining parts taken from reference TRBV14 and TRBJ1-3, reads EAGVTQFPSHSVIEKGQTVTLRCDPISGHDNLYWYRRVMGKEIKFLLHFVKESKQDESGMPNNRFLAERTGGTYSTLKVQPAELEDSGVYFCASSQDLRISGNTIYFGEGSWLTVV.